The clone carrying this TCR beta chain was detected many times. Authors' data handling: Using reference gene primer amplification, nucleated cell counts were estimated. Sequenced by immunoSEQ multiplex PCR; TCRdb stores in-frame clones only, minus some. Clone size and V and J calls were adopted from that table, with D and trimming inferred from the DNA. The sample includes 250,000 or so clones, approximately 85% of them seen just once. The entry originates in a study of blood T cell repertoires in COVID-19. Study as a whole: Acute and convalescent COVID-19 specimens originated in the United States, Italy and Spain.

The age range of participants was about 18 to 100 years, with residence in under 25 US areas. Two negative PCRs, clearance, or symptom resolution had been documented for recovered Cohort 3 donors. The material sequenced was PBMCs or T cells enriched from blood (not recorded which). This TCR derives from a woman between 45 and 60 years old who had recovered from COVID-19.

Written as DNA, the CDR3 is TGTGCCAGCAGTTTGCAGGGTAGAACAGATACGCAGTATTTT. This encodes CASSLQGRTDTQYF. This rearrangement joins TRBV27 to TRBJ2-3; perhaps TRBD1 as D (5 bases). V dropped 3 bases and J dropped 3 bases, with 10 bases sitting between them. CDR1 and CDR2 from the germline V gene are MNHEY and SMNVEV (reference sequence). The CDR3 loop spans 14 amino acids.